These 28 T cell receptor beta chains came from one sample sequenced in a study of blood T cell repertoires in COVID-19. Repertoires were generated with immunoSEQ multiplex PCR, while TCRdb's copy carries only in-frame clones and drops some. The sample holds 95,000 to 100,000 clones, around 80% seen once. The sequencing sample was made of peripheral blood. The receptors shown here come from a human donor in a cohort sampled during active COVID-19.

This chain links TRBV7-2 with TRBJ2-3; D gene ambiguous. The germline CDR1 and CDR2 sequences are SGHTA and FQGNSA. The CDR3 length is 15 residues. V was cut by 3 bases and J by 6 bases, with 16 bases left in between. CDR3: CASSLMGRERDTQYF. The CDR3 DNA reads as TGTGCCAGCAGCTTGATGGGCAGAGAAAGGGATACGCAGTATTTT.

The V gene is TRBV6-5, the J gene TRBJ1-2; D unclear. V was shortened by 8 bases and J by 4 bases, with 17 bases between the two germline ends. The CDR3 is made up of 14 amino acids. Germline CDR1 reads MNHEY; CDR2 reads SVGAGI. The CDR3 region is CASRFSEGVYGYTF. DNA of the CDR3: TGTGCCAGCCGGTTCAGTGAGGGCGTCTATGGCTACACCTTC.

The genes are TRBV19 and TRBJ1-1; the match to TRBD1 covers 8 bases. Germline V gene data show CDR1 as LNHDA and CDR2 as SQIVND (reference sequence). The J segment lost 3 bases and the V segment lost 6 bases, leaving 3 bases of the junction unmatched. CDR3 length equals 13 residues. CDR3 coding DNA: TGTGCCAGTAGGACAGGGGCCTACACTGAAGCTTTCTTT. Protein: CASRTGAYTEAFF.

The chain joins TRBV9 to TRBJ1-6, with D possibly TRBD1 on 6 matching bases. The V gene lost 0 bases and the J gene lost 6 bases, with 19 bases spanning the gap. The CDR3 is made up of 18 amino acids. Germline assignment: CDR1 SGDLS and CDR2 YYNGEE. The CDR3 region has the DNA TGTGCCAGCAGCGTAGAGCCCGGGGGGGCAGGCGGTAATTCACCCCTCCACTTT. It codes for CASSVEPGGAGGNSPLHF. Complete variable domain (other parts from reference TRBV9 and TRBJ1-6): DSGVTQTPKHLITATGQRVTLRCSPRSGDLSVYWYQQSLDQGLQFLIQYYNGEERAKGNILERFSAQQFPDLHSELNLSSLELGDSALYFCASSVEPGGAGGNSPLHFGNGTRLTVT.

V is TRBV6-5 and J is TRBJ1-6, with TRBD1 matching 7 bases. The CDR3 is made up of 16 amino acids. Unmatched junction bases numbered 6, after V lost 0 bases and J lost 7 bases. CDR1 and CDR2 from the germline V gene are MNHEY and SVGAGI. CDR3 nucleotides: TGTGCCAGCAGTTACTCCCGGGAGGGGGCGAATTCACCCCTCCACTTT. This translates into CASSYSREGANSPLHF.

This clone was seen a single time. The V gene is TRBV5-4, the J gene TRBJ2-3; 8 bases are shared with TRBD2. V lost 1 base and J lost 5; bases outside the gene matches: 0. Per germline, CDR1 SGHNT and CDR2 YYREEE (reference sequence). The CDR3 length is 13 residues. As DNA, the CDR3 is TGTGCCAGCAGCTTGAGCGGGAGAGATACGCAGTATTTT. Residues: CASSLSGRDTQYF.

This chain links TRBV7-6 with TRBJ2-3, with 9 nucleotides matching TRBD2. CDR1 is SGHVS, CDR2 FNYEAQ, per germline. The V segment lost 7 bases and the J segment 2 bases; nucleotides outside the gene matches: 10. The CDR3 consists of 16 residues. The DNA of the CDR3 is TGTGCCAGCATTTCGTCGGCTAGCGGGGACACAGATACGCAGTATTTT. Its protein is CASISSASGDTDTQYF.

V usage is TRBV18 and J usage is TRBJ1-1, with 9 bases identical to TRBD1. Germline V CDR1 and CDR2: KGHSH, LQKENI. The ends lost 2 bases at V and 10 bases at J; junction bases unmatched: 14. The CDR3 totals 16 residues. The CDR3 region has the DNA TGTGCCAGCTCACCAGCTCCCGGACTTGACAGGGGGGGAGCTTTCTTT. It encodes CASSPAPGLDRGGAFF. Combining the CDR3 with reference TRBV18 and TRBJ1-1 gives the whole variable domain NAGVMQNPRHLVRRRGQEARLRCSPMKGHSHVYWYRQLPEEGLKFMVYLQKENIIDESGMPKERFSAEFPKEGPSILRIQQVVRGDSAAYFCASSPAPGLDRGGAFFGQGTRLTVV.

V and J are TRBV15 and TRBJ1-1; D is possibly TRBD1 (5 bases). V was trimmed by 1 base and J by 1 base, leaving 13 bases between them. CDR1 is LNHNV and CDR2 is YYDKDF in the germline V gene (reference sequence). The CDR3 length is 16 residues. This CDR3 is CATSRGRAPGNTEAFF. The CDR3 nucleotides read TGTGCCACCAGCAGAGGCAGGGCCCCCGGGAACACTGAAGCTTTCTTT.

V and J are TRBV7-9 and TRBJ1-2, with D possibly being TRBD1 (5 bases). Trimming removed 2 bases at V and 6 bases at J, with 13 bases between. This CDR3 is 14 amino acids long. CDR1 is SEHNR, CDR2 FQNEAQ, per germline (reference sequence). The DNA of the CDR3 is TGTGCCAGCAGCTTATCCCCAGGGCCCCATGGCTACACCTTC. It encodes CASSLSPGPHGYTF.

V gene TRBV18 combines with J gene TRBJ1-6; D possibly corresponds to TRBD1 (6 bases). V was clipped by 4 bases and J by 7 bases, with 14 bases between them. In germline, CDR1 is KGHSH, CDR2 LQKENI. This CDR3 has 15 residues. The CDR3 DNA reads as TGTGCCAGCTCACTACAGGGTGGGAGCAATTCACCCCTCCACTTT. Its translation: CASSLQGGSNSPLHF.

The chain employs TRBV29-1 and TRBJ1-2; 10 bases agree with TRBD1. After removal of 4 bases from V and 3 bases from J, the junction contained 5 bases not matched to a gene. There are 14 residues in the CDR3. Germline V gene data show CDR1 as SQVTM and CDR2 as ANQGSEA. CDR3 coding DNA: TGCAGCGTTGCCGACAGGGGGCGACACTATGGCTACACCTTC. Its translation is CSVADRGRHYGYTF. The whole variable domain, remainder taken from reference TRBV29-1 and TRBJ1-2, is SAVISQKPSRDICQRGTSLTIQCQVDSQVTMMFWYRQQPGQSLTLIATANQGSEATYESGFVIDKFPISRPNLTFSTLTVSNMSPEDSSIYLCSVADRGRHYGYTFGSGTRLTVV.

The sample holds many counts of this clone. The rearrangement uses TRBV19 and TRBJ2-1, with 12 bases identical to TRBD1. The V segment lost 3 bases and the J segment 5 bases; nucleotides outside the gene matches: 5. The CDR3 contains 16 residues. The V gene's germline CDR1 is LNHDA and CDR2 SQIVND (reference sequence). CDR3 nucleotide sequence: TGTGCCAGTAGTATTTGGGACAGGGGGCGCAACAATGAGCAGTTCTTC. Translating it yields CASSIWDRGRNNEQFF. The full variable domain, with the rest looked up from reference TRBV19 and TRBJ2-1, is DGGITQSPKYLFRKEGQNVTLSCEQNLNHDAMYWYRQDPGQGLRLIYYSQIVNDFQKGDIAEGYSVSREKKESFPLTVTSAQKNPTAFYLCASSIWDRGRNNEQFFGPGTRLTVL.

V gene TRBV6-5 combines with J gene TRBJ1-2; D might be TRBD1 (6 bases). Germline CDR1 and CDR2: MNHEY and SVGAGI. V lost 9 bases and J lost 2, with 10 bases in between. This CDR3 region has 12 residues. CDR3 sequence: CASFGTNYGYTF. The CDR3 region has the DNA TGTGCCAGTTTCGGGACAAACTATGGCTACACCTTC.

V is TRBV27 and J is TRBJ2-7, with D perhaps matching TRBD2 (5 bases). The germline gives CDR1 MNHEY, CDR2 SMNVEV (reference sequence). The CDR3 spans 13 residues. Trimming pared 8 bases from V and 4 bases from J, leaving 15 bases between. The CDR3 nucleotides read TGTGCCAGCCTTGGCCACGGGAATTACGAGCAGTACTTC. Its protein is CASLGHGNYEQYF.

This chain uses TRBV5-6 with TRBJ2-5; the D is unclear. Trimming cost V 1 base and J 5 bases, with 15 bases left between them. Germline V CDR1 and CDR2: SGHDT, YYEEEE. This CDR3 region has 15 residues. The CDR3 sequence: CASSLYFSLEETQYF. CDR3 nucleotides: TGTGCCAGCAGCTTGTATTTTTCGTTGGAGGAGACCCAGTACTTC. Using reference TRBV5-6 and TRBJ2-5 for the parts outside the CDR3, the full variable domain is DAGVTQSPTHLIKTRGQQVTLRCSPKSGHDTVSWYQQALGQGPQFIFQYYEEEERQRGNFPDRFSGHQFPNYSSELNVNALLLGDSALYLCASSLYFSLEETQYFGPGTRLLVL.

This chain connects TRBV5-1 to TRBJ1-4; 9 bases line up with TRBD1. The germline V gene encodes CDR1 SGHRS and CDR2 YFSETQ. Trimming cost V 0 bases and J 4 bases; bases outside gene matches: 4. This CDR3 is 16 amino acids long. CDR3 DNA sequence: TGCGCCAGCAGCTTGGGGGGACAGGGCTTTAATGAAAAACTGTTTTTT. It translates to CASSLGGQGFNEKLFF.

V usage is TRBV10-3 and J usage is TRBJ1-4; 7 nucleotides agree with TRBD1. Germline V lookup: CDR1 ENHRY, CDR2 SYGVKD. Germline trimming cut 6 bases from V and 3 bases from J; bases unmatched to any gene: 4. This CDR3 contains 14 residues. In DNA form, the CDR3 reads TGTGCCATCAGCGGGGGACAGTCTAATGAAAAACTGTTTTTT. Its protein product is CAISGGQSNEKLFF.

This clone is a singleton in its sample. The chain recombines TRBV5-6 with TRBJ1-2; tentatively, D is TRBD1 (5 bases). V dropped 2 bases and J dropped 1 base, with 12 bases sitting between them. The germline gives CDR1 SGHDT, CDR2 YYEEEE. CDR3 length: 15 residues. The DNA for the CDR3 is TGTGCCAGCAGCTTACTGGGCACAGGTAACTATGGCTACACCTTC. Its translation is CASSLLGTGNYGYTF.

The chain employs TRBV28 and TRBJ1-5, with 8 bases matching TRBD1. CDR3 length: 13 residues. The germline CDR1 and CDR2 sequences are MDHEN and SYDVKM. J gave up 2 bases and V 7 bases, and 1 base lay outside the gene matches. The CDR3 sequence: CASKGQGNQPQHF. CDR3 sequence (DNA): TGTGCCAGCAAGGGACAGGGCAATCAGCCCCAGCATTTT.

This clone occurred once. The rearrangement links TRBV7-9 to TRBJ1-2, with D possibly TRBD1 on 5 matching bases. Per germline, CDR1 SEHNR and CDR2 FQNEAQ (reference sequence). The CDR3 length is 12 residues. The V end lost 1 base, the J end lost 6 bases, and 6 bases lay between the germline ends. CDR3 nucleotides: TGTGCCAGCAGCTTAGACAGGAATGGCTACACCTTC. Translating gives CASSLDRNGYTF.

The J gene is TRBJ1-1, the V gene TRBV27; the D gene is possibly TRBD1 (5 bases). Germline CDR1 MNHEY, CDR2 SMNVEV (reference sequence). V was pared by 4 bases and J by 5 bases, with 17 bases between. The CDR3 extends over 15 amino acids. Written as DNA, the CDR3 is TGTGCCAGCAGTTCTTTTGGAGTTGGGGGGACTGAAGCTTTCTTT. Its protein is CASSSFGVGGTEAFF.

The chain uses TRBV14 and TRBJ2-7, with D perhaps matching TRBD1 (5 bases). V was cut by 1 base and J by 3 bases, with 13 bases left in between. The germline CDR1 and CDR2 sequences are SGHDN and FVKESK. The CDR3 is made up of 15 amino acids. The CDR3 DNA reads TGTGCCAGCAGCCAAGGTGGGGCAGGGTTCTACGAGCAGTACTTC. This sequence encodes CASSQGGAGFYEQYF.

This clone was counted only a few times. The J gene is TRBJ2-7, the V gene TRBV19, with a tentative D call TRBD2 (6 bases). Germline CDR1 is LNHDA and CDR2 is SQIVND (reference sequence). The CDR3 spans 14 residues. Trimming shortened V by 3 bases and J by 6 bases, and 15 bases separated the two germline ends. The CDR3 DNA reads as TGTGCCAGTAGTATCTCCAGGGAGGTGGGCGAGCAGTACTTC. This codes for CASSISREVGEQYF. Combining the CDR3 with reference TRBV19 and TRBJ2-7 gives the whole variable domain DGGITQSPKYLFRKEGQNVTLSCEQNLNHDAMYWYRQDPGQGLRLIYYSQIVNDFQKGDIAEGYSVSREKKESFPLTVTSAQKNPTAFYLCASSISREVGEQYFGPGTRLTVT.

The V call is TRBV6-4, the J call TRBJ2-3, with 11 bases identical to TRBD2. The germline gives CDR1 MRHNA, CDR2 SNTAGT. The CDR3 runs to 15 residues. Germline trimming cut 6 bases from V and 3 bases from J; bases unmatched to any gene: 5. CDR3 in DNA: TGTGCCAGCAGCATTCTAGCGGGAGGAACAGATACGCAGTATTTT. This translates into CASSILAGGTDTQYF.

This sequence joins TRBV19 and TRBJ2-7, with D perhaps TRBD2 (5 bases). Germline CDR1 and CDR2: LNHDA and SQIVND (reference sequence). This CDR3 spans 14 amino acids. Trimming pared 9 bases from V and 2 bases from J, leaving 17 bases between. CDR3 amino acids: CARLGSSKTYEQYF. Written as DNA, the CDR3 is TGTGCCAGACTAGGGAGCTCCAAGACCTACGAGCAGTACTTC.

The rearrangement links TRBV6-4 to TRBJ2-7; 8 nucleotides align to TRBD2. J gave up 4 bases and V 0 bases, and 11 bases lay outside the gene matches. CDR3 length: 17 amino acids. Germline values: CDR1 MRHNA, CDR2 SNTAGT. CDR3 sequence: CASSDSVKISGVYEQYF. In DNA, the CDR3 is TGTGCCAGCAGTGACTCGGTAAAGATTAGCGGGGTTTACGAGCAGTACTTC.

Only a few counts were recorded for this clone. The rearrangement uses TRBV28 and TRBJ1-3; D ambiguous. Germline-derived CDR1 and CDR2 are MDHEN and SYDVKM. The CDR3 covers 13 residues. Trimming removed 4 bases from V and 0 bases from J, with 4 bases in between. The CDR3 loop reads CASSSFSGNTIYF. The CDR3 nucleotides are TGTGCCAGCAGTTCATTCTCTGGAAACACCATATATTTT. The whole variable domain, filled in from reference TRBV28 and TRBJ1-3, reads DVKVTQSSRYLVKRTGEKVFLECVQDMDHENMFWYRQDPGLGLRLIYFSYDVKMKEKGDIPEGYSVSREKKERFSLILESASTNQTSMYLCASSSFSGNTIYFGEGSWLTVV.